Below are 20 T cell receptor beta chains sequenced from a single sample in a study of blood T cell repertoires in COVID-19. The assay was immunoSEQ multiplex PCR, and TCRdb's table has in-frame clones only and misses some. Counted here are roughly 29,000 clones, 87% occurring once; the ten biggest clones make up 9.3%. Sequences were obtained from peripheral blood. Receptor source: a human donor in a cohort sampled during active COVID-19.

In DNA form, the CDR3 reads TGCGCCAGCAGCCGCACCCCGACTAGCGACACCGGGGAGCTGTTTTTT. Encoded protein: CASSRTPTSDTGELFF. The chain uses TRBV5-1 and TRBJ2-2; 8 bases fit TRBD2. The CDR3 spans 16 residues. J gave up 3 bases and V 4 bases, and 8 bases lay outside the gene matches. Looked up from germline, CDR1 is SGHRS and CDR2 is YFSETQ.

This clone appeared a single time. The chain employs TRBV18 and TRBJ1-6; TRBD1 aligns across 7 bases. With V trimmed by 2 bases and J by 5 bases, 9 bases remained unmatched. Germline loops: CDR1 KGHSH, CDR2 LQKENI. The CDR3 covers 17 residues. The CDR3 region is CASSPGGTGTDNSPLHF. CDR3 DNA: TGTGCCAGCTCACCAGGAGGCACCGGGACAGATAATTCACCCCTCCACTTT.

The genes are TRBV18 and TRBJ2-1, with 14 bases fitting TRBD2. Germline lookup yields CDR1 KGHSH and CDR2 LQKENI. After removal of 2 bases from V and 8 bases from J, the junction contained 2 bases not matched to a gene. CDR3 length: 15 residues. CDR3 sequence reads: CASSPGLAGGDEQFF. The CDR3 coding sequence is TGTGCCAGCTCACCAGGACTAGCGGGAGGTGATGAGCAGTTCTTC.

The chain has TRBV7-9 and TRBJ2-7, with 9 bases that match TRBD1. CDR3 length equals 14 residues. Germline V gene data show CDR1 as SEHNR and CDR2 as FQNEAQ (reference sequence). V dropped 5 bases and J dropped 2; count of bases not matched to a gene: 4. The CDR3 is CASSRTGDTYEQYF. CDR3 in DNA: TGTGCCAGCAGCCGGACAGGGGACACCTACGAGCAGTACTTC.

The chain uses TRBV11-3 and TRBJ2-3; D gene ambiguous. The V gene's germline CDR1 is SGHNT and CDR2 YENEEA. The V end lost 5 bases, the J end lost 0 bases, and 3 bases lay between the germline ends. The CDR3 has 12 residues. CDR3 sequence (DNA): TGTGCCAGCAGCACTAGCACAGATACGCAGTATTTT. Translating it yields CASSTSTDTQYF.

The gene calls are TRBV18 and TRBJ2-1, with 9 bases aligning to TRBD1. Germline-derived CDR1 and CDR2 are KGHSH and LQKENI. The V and J ends lost 6 bases and 9 bases, in that order; junction bases with no gene match: 15. This CDR3 has 16 amino acids. The CDR3 region has the DNA TGTGCCAGCTCCCGTTGGACAGGGGACCCCGATGGTGAGCAGTTCTTC. Its protein product is CASSRWTGDPDGEQFF.

The chain employs TRBV11-2 and TRBJ2-7, with TRBD1 matching over 9 bases. This CDR3 has 15 residues. J gave up 3 bases and V 6 bases, and 9 bases lay outside the gene matches. Germline CDR1 reads SGHAT; CDR2 reads FQNNGV. CDR3 residues: CASRPPGQGSYEQYF. The CDR3 coding sequence is TGTGCCAGCAGACCTCCGGGACAGGGAAGCTACGAGCAGTACTTC.

V is TRBV18 and J is TRBJ2-2; 10 bases align to TRBD2. V gave up 4 bases and J gave up 6 bases; unmatched junction bases: 8. Germline V CDR1 and CDR2: KGHSH, LQKENI. CDR3 length: 16 residues. CDR3 sequence: CASSRLAGASSGELFF. DNA of the CDR3: TGTGCCAGCTCACGCCTAGCGGGAGCTAGCTCCGGGGAGCTGTTTTTT.

The chain recombines TRBV27 with TRBJ2-1; 14 nucleotides match TRBD2. This CDR3 contains 20 residues. Germline V CDR1 and CDR2: MNHEY, SMNVEV (reference sequence). Trimming cost V 7 bases and J 7 bases; bases outside gene matches: 21. The CDR3 DNA reads TGTGCCAGCACCCGATCAACCGGGACTAGCGGGAGTCCCGGATTGAATGAGCAGTTCTTC. Translation: CASTRSTGTSGSPGLNEQFF.

The chain combines TRBV5-1 with TRBJ1-2; TRBD1 matches at 8 bases. Germline V CDR1 and CDR2: SGHRS, YFSETQ. Germline trimming cut 4 bases from V and 4 bases from J; bases unmatched to any gene: 9. This CDR3 spans 15 amino acids. The CDR3 DNA follows: TGCGCCAGCAGCAAAACAGGGGGGGAAGGCTATGGCTACACCTTC. Encoded protein: CASSKTGGEGYGYTF.

The chain uses TRBV20-1 and TRBJ1-2, with D unclear. V lost 3 bases to trimming and J lost 0 bases, with 8 bases between them. CDR1 and CDR2 from the germline V gene are DFQATT and SNEGSKA (reference sequence). The length of the CDR3 is 13 residues. The CDR3 loop is CSASLHTNYGYTF. Here the CDR3 DNA reads TGCAGTGCTAGTCTGCACACTAACTATGGCTACACCTTC.

V gene TRBV11-2 combines with J gene TRBJ1-1, with no clear D. Trimming pared 5 bases from V and 4 bases from J, leaving 14 bases between. The V gene's germline CDR1 is SGHAT and CDR2 FQNNGV. The CDR3 contains 14 residues. CDR3 bases: TGTGCCAGCAGCCCGCCGGGGTTTGGCACTGAAGCTTTCTTT. Protein sequence: CASSPPGFGTEAFF.

The chain employs TRBV6-5 and TRBJ2-3; TRBD1 matches 8 bases. With V trimmed by 2 bases and J by 4 bases, 2 bases remained unmatched. The length of the CDR3 is 14 residues. Germline values: CDR1 MNHEY, CDR2 SVGAGI. The CDR3 is CASSYVQGADTQYF. In DNA form, the CDR3 reads TGTGCCAGCAGTTACGTACAGGGGGCAGATACGCAGTATTTT.

This clone was seen just once. The gene calls are TRBV5-5 and TRBJ2-1; D is unresolved. In germline, CDR1 is SGHKS, CDR2 YYEKEE (reference sequence). The V end was cut by 5 bases, the J end by 6 bases, with 24 bases between. CDR3 length: 17 amino acids. The CDR3 spells CASRSHLIVVDTNEQFF. CDR3 nucleotides: TGTGCCAGCAGGTCCCATTTAATAGTGGTAGATACCAATGAGCAGTTCTTC.

The chain carries TRBV4-2 and TRBJ2-3, with 12 nucleotides matching TRBD2. Germline assignment: CDR1 LGHNA and CDR2 YNFKEQ. J lost 4 bases, V lost 1 base, and 6 bases had no gene match. CDR3 size: 17 residues. CDR3 bases: TGTGCCAGCAGCCAAGCTCTAGCGGGAGGGCCCTCAGATACGCAGTATTTT. Amino acid sequence: CASSQALAGGPSDTQYF.

The CDR3 DNA reads TGCGCCAGCAGCTCCACAGGGGGGAGGAATGAAAAACTGTTTTTT. Translating it yields CASSSTGGRNEKLFF. The V gene is TRBV5-1, the J gene TRBJ1-4; the match to TRBD1 covers 8 bases. V was pared by 3 bases and J by 5 bases, with 6 bases of the junction left unmatched. CDR1 is SGHRS, CDR2 YFSETQ, per germline. This CDR3 is built from 15 residues.

The chain has TRBV7-2 and TRBJ2-7; TRBD2 matches 9 bases. The length of the CDR3 is 15 residues. The junction had 1 base not matched to a gene; V was cut back by 1 base and J by 0 bases. CDR1 is SGHTA, CDR2 FQGNSA, per germline. The CDR3 is CASSLGTSASYEQYF. The CDR3 bases are TGTGCCAGCAGCTTAGGGACTAGCGCCTCCTACGAGCAGTACTTC.

The chain links TRBV5-1 to TRBJ2-2, with 7 bases fitting TRBD2. The V gene end was trimmed by 1 base and the J gene end by 3 bases; junction bases not matched to a gene: 3. The CDR3 runs 15 residues. Germline loops: CDR1 SGHRS, CDR2 YFSETQ. In nucleotides, the CDR3 is TGCGCCAGCAGCTTGAGGCTAGCGGACACCGGGGAGCTGTTTTTT. Its translation is CASSLRLADTGELFF.

V usage is TRBV5-1 and J usage is TRBJ1-5; unclear D gene. Germline V gene data show CDR1 as SGHRS and CDR2 as YFSETQ. The CDR3 runs to 13 residues. The germline V and J ends were trimmed by 0 bases and 4 bases, with 5 bases remaining between them. The CDR3 loop reads CASSLVVNQPQHF. CDR3 DNA: TGCGCCAGCAGCTTGGTAGTGAATCAGCCCCAGCATTTT.

The V and J genes are TRBV3-1 (or the pseudogene TRBV3-2) and TRBJ2-7, with 10 bases aligning to TRBD2. Trimming took 4 bases from V and 2 from J; bases not matched to a gene: 5. Germline CDR1 LGHDT, CDR2 YNNKEL (reference sequence). The CDR3 runs to 15 residues. CDR3 residues: CASSPQLAGPYEQYF. As DNA, the CDR3 is TGTGCCAGCAGCCCCCAACTAGCGGGACCCTACGAGCAGTACTTC.